Given below is one T cell receptor beta chain in context. In patients chosen for sequencing, flow cytometry had shown CD8+CD57+ cell expansion. Germline loops: CDR1 LNHDA, CDR2 SQIVND (reference sequence). The CDR3 is made up of 13 amino acids. Trimming stripped 0 bases from V and 4 bases from J, with 7 bases between. The use of genomic DNA as template underpinned the TCR beta VDJ and CDR3 profiling. MiXCR, run by TCRdb on the reads, gives a single entry per CDR3 protein. The sample has 300,000 or so distinct CDR3 sequences; 45% to 65% are singletons. The data are from a study of CD8+CD57+ T cells in acquired aplastic anemia.

The clonotype originates from a human donor with aplastic anemia. The chain is built from TRBV19 and TRBJ2-7; D gene ambiguous. The material sequenced was sorted CD4+, CD8+, or CD8+CD57+ T cells (not recorded which) from PBMCs. The CDR3 protein is CASSIDLSYEQYF. DNA of the CDR3: TGTGCCAGTAGTATAGATCTCTCTTACGAGCAGTACTTC. Together with reference TRBV19 and TRBJ2-7, the CDR3 gives the full variable domain: DGGITQSPKYLFRKEGQNVTLSCEQNLNHDAMYWYRQDPGQGLRLIYYSQIVNDFQKGDIAEGYSVSREKKESFPLTVTSAQKNPTAFYLCASSIDLSYEQYFGPGTRLTVT.